This record covers a single T cell receptor beta chain. The antigen this receptor binds is unknown. The record has no base qualities; no much larger clone is one base away. Using the deep immunoSEQ assay, multiplex PCR amplified TCR CDR3 regions from genomic DNA. For each cell subset, the extracted genomic DNA was distributed evenly across all wells of several immunoSEQ 96-well plates, and each plate served as one replicate. Each replicate PCR for sorted subsets received around 200 ng genomic DNA, equal to tens of thousands of T cell genomes. Purified libraries were measured with a Qubit 3.0 fluorometer, size-checked on a Bioanalyzer 2100, and measured again with the KAPA Library Quantification kit. Each immunoSEQ 96-well plate was sequenced on its own single-read 150-cycle Illumina NextSeq 550 flow cell. In the original analysis: Because only junctional sequences without quality scores were contained in the immunoSEQ output, filtering matching that applied to full-length reads could not be performed. Sequences were annotated with PyIR, a Python wrapper for IgBLAST v1.9, using IMGT germline references to assign V/J genes and CDR3. Reads were removed for weak V/J assignments (E-value above 1e-6), missing CDR3, stop codons, out-of-frame junctions, or ambiguous translated residues. V3J clonotypes were defined as sequences sharing the same inferred V gene, J gene, and CDR3 amino acid sequence. Percentage overlap between repertoires was computed as shared unique clonotypes divided by the size of the smaller repertoire. Three approaches were used to assess repertoire richness: RTK rarefaction, the Chao1 estimator, and Recon v2.1 estimates of unobserved clonotypes. Generation probabilities for all TCRbeta clonotypes obtained by the gDNA method from a handful of donors were computed using OLGA. TCRdb took this table from immuneACCESS and kept in-frame rearrangements with V and J called. Such tables lack part of the clones; where checked against another copy, unresolved V genes explain under half of the gap, and the rest is unexplained. V and J calls and clone size are those listed in that table; D and trimming were worked out from the DNA. This sample comprises 650,000 to 800,000 clones, 92% of them detected only once. Together, the top ten hold more than 20% of the sample.

This entry comes from a study of shared clonotypes between healthy human individuals (dated by TCRdb to 2019 to 2021). Concerning the study at large: The cohort included three men and a couple of women between 18 and 49 years of age. For each donor, three plates each were used for CD4 naive and CD4 memory, two plates were used for CD8 naive, and one plate was used for CD8 memory. To estimate repertoire size and how much clonotype sharing occurs between individuals, the study deeply sequenced the blood TCR repertoires of roughly 5 healthy adults. To increase sequencing depth and limit assay-specific biases, TCR repertoire library preparation and sequencing were carried out by different laboratories using diverse techniques. Each donor's leukapheresis produced roughly between about 0.9 and 9.5 billion PBMCs. The paper as a whole reports these results and caveats: Rarefaction of sorted-subset datasets indicated incomplete sequencing despite the large sequencing depth. Compared with non-shared clonotypes, the clonotypes found in all four sorted-subset donors had higher generation probabilities. Larger estimated clonotype richness was generally found for naive subsets than for memory subsets. When several donors were compared, the shared fraction of clonotypes was around 5% for naive CD4, 3.5% to 4% for naive CD8, 2.3% for memory CD4, and 0.35% to 0.4% for memory CD8. Based on pairwise subsampling, the degree of clonotype sharing among donors was expected to be affected by sequencing depth. Only blood was sampled, and tissue TCR repertoires likely differ from those in blood. Because the study included only a small number of donors, the genetic and exposure-history diversity represented was limited.

For this chain, trimming is 6 bases at the V end and 1 base at the J end, and the number of junction bases without a gene match is 3. Looking up the germline V gene (reference sequence) yields CDR1 MNHEY and CDR2 SMNVEV. Including cysteine and phenylalanine, the CDR3 has 14 amino acids. The only DNA kept is the CDR3, 42 bases in frame from the first base. CD8 naive samples were obtained by positive selection for CCR7 among CD45RO-negative cells, yielding a CD45RA+CCR7+ population from which TemRA cells were excluded. The donors were healthy, HIV-negative adults who had no recently reported acute infections or vaccinations. Every donor was a Caucasian adult living in Nashville, Tennessee, USA. Blood was obtained by leukapheresis, after which PBMCs were separated by Ficoll-Histopaque density gradient centrifugation and cryopreserved in liquid nitrogen vapor phase. Analytical flow cytometry was used to check the purity and quantity of each magnetically sorted T cell population. Genomic DNA was isolated from each sorted fraction and quantified by UV absorbance on a Nanodrop 2000c.

The TCR sequence derives from a man in his thirties or forties in good health. The chain couples TRBV27 to TRBJ1-1; TRBD1 matches 9 bases in the middle. Sequencing used naive CD8+ T cells sorted from blood. The cell subset or site label of this sample denotes: CD45RA+CCR7+. The CDR3 region: CASRTGQGNTEAFF. The DNA reads as follows: TGTGCCAGCAGAACGGGACAGGGGAACACTGAAGCTTTCTTT.